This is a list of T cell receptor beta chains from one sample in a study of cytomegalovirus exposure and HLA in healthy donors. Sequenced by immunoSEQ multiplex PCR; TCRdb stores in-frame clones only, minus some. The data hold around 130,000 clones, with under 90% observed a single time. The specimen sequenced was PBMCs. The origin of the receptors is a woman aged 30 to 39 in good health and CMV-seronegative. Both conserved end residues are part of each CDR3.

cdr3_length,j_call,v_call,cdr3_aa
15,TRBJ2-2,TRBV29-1,CSAWDTPRGTGELFF
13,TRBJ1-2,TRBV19,CASSPDRVYGYTF
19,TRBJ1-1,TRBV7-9,CASSPKGFRGSLGETEAFF
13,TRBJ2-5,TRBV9,CASSVQGEETQYF
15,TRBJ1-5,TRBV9,CASSAQTGLGQPQHF
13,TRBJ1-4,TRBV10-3,CAISPGLGEKLFF
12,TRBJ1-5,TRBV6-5,CASSLTGGPQHF
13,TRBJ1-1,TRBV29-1,CSLMDRGDTEAFF
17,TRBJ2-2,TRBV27,CASSRRTSGRNTGELFF
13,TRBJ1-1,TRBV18,CASSSSVDTEAFF
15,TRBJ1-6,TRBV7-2,CASSLGDRGSSPLHF
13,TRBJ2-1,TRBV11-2,CASSLDRGGEQFF
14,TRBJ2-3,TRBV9,CASSVGGPRDTQYF
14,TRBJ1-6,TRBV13,CASSHGSGNSPLHF
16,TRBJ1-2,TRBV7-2,CASSPPPFAAFVGYTF
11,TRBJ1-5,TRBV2,CASRTEQPQHF
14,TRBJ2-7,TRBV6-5,CASTSGTGGYEQYF
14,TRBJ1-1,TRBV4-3,CASSRASRNTEAFF
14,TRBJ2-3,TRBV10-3,CATTFQGGADTQYF
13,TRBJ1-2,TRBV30,CASLGDRDYGYTF
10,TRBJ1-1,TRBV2,CASLGGEAFF
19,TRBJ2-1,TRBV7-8,CASSLSLAGGLSRHNEQFF
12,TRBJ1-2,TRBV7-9,CASSFQGRGYTF
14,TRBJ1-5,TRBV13,CASSRGEGGQPQHF
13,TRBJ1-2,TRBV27,CASSSMANYGYTF
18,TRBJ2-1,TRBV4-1,CASSQESSTSGFYNEQFF
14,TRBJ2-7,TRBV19,CASQPRGRADEQYF
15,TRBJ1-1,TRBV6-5,CASRARTNRGTEAFF
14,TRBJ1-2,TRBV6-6,CASSQGDLSYGYTF
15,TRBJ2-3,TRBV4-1,CASSRTSGGTDTQYF
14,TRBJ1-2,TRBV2,CASAQGRQIYGYTF
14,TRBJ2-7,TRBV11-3,CASSFTLVRYEQYF
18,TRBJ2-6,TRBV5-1,CASSAGQGAGSGANVLTF
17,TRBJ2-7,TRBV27,CASSLSSGDRGPYEQYF
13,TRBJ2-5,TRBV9,CASSVDSLETQYF
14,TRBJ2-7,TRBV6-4,CASSDFPGSYEQYF
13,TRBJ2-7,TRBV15,CATSTSGGTGEYF
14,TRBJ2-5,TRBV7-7,CASSRTSGVETQYF
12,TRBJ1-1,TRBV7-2,CASSFSGTEAFF
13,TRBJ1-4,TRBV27,CASSFAEGQKLFF
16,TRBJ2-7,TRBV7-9,CASSLSDSLLTYEQYF
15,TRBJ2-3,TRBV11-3,CASSFSGGITDTQYF
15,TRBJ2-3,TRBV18,CASSQRGGLTDTQYF
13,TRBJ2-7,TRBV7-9,CASSGQEFYEQYF
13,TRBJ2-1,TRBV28,CASSLYGGNEQFF
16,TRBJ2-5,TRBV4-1,CASSRLAGVWQETQYF
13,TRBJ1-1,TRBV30,CAWSPSRNTEAFF
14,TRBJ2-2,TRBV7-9,CASRGDRHTGELFF
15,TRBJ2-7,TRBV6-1,CASISGGIGSYEQYF
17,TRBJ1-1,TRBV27,CASSLSYPINSNTEAFF
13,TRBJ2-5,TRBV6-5,CASTGTPQETQYF